This T cell receptor (beta chain) was recorded in a study of T cells in Graves' hyperthyroidism and ophthalmopathy. CDR3 length equals 16 residues. Germline V gene lookup returns CDR1 LGHNA and CDR2 YNFKEQ. Trimming cost V 1 base and J 4 bases; bases outside gene matches: 6. Reasons for excluding patients were uncontrolled infection, other autoimmune disease, pregnancy or lactation. Amplification of TCR beta CDR3 regions used RNA as the template. The HTBI primer set was used in a first-round RT-PCR of the TCR CDR3. TCRdb passed the multiplex PCR reads through MiXCR, listing each CDR3 protein once. Counted here are under 350,000 distinct CDR3 sequences, 18% occurring once; the ten biggest clones make up around 47%.

The sequenced sample was blood. The gene calls are TRBV4-2 and TRBJ2-1; 8 positions match TRBD2. The TCR comes from a woman aged 45-60 years with Graves' hyperthyroidism. The CDR3 bases are TGTGCCAGCAGCCAAGGCTTGGCGGGGGGATACAATGAGCAGTTCTTC. Amino acids: CASSQGLAGGYNEQFF.